This T cell receptor (beta chain) was recovered during a study of blood T cells in healthy people across ages. It was with a sample-barcoded 5' primer and a J-beta primer mix that a second PCR of roughly 7 to 12 cycles was run. Researchers report that a template-switch adaptor with 12 random nucleotides tagged each cDNA molecule. TCRdb analysed the 5' RACE reads with MiXCR anew, one entry per CDR3 protein. The sample has more than 700,000 distinct CDR3 sequences; about half are singletons. The CDR3 is 12 amino acids. The ends were cut back, 5 bases at V and 4 bases at J, with 8 bases in the middle. Extraction of total RNA produced a minimum of 5 micrograms from each sample.

The sequenced sample was blood. The sequence was obtained from a man at least 80 years old in good health. V usage is TRBV12-3 or TRBV12-4 and J usage is TRBJ2-5; no firm D call. The DNA for the CDR3 is TGTGCCAGCAGTGTTACGCGAGAGACCCAGTACTTC. Translating it yields CASSVTRETQYF.